This T cell receptor (beta chain) emerged from a study of shared clonotypes between healthy human individuals. Findings and caveats of the study: Non-shared clonotypes had lower generation probabilities than clonotypes shared by all four sorted-subset donors.

The repertoire was sequenced with immunoSEQ multiplex PCR; TCRdb's copy has only in-frame clones and lacks some. In the table there are some 1 million clones, around 76% of which are singletons. Concerning this clone: What it recognizes is unknown.

The source of this sequence is a man aged 18 to 30 in good health. Sequencing used memory CD4+ T cells sorted from blood. The subset was: CD45RA-negative fraction.

The chain's CDR3 is CASSDRVQSREQYF. CDR3 nucleotide sequence: TGTGCCAGCAGCGACCGGGTTCAATCGCGGGAGCAGTACTTC. The chain joins TRBV5-6 to TRBJ2-7, with D unclear. Germline V CDR1 and CDR2: SGHDT, YYEEEE. Between the trimmed V and J ends, which lost 4 bases and 7 bases, there was a span of 18 bases. This CDR3 contains 14 residues.